This TCR beta chain originates from a study of shared clonotypes between healthy human individuals. Study results and caveats: Clonotypes not shared had lower generation probabilities than those common to all four donors.

Data came from immunoSEQ multiplex PCR; TCRdb stores just in-frame clones and leaves some out. Found here are about 1.1 million clones, about four fifths of them singletons; the top ten hold 0.61%. CDR1 is SQVTM and CDR2 is ANQGSEA in the germline V gene. Trimming took off 7 bases at V and 7 bases at J, with 17 bases between the two ends. The length of the CDR3 is 13 residues. Regarding this clone: No antigen is known for it.

The sequence derives from a man between 18 and 35 years old in good health. Some clones in this sample may be carry-over from other donors' samples. Sequencing input: memory CD4+ T cells from PBMCs. The subset denotes: CD45RA-negative fraction. This chain connects TRBV29-1 to TRBJ1-5; D unresolved. CDR3 sequence reads: CSAGPGIGQPQHF. CDR3 nucleotide sequence: TGCAGCGCCGGACCGGGGATAGGACAGCCCCAGCATTTT.